This T cell receptor (beta chain) originates from a study of technical replicates of blood from several donors. Clones were read by immunoSEQ multiplex PCR, and TCRdb kept only the in-frame ones, dropping some. The table records tens of thousands of clones, about 96% of them present only once. Sequencing input: T cells isolated from PBMCs. The clonotype originates from a human donor in good health.

The CDR3 coding sequence is TGCGCCAGCAGCAGGGAAGGGGCCTCGAACACTGAAGCTTTCTTT. This codes for CASSREGASNTEAFF. The chain combines TRBV4-1 with TRBJ1-1, with D tentatively TRBD1 (5 bases). In germline, CDR1 is MGHRA, CDR2 YSYEKL. Trimming left V 5 bases short and J 1 base short, with 14 bases between. The length of the CDR3 is 15 residues.